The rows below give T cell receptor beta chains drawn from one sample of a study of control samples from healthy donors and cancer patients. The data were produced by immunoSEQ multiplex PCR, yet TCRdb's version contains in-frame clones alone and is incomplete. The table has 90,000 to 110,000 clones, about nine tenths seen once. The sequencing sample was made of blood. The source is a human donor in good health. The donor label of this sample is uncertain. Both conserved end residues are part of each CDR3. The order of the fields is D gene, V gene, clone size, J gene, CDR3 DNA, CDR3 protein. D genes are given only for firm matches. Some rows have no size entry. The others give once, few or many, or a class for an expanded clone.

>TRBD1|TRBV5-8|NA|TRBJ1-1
TGTGCCAGCAGCGTCAGGGACAGCCAGAACACTGAAGCTTTCTTT
CASSVRDSQNTEAFF
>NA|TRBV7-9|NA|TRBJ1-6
TGTGCCAGCAGCTTATCCCTGACTAATTCACCCCTCCACTTT
CASSLSLTNSPLHF
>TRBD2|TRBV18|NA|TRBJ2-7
TGTGCCAGCTCACCGGAAACGGCGGGGGGGCACCGCTTC
CASSPETAGGHRF
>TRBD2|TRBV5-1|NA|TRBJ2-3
TGCGCCAGCAGCCTAATACGACTAGCGGGGGGCACAGATACGCAGTATTTT
CASSLIRLAGGTDTQYF
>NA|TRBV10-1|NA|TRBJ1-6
TGCGCCAGCAGCCCGGGCCATAATTCACCCCTCCACTTT
CASSPGHNSPLHF
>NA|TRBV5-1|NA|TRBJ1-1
TGCGCCAGCAGCTTGGGGGGGCCGGCTTTCTTT
CASSLGGPAFF
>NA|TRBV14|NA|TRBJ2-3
TGTGCCAGCAGCCTTCGGCACGGAGATACGCAGTATTTT
CASSLRHGDTQYF
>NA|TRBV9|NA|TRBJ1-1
TGTGCCAGCAGCCCCAGGAGGGGCGCGGGAGAATACACTGAAGCTTTCTTT
CASSPRRGAGEYTEAFF
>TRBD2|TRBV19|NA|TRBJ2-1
TGTGCCAGTAGTATGAACCTCATAGCGGGGGGGCCTCCCCATGAGCAGTTCTTC
CASSMNLIAGGPPHEQFF
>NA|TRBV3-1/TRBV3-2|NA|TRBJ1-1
TGTGCCAGCAGCCAAACGGGGGCGGAGACTGAAGCTTTCTTT
CASSQTGAETEAFF
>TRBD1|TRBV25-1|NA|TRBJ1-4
TGTGCCAGCAGTGACTCCGGGACAGCGACGTTTCCCCTGTTTTTT
CASSDSGTATFPLFF
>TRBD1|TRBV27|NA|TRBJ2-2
TGTGCCAGCAGGAAGGGAACAGGGGCCGTGACCGGGGAGCTGTTTTTT
CASRKGTGAVTGELFF
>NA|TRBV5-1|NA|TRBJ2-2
TGCGCCAGCAGCTTGGACGCGGGGTTCTCCGGGGAGCTGTTTTTT
CASSLDAGFSGELFF
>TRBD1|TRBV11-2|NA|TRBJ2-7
TGTGCCAGCAGCCGGGACAGGGGTGGCGAGCAGTACTTC
CASSRDRGGEQYF
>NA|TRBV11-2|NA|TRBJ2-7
TGTGCCAGCAGCTTAGAATGGGAGCAGTACTTC
CASSLEWEQYF
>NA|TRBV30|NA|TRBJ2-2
TGTGCCTGGGGGACCTACTTCACCGGGGAGCTGTTTTTT
CAWGTYFTGELFF
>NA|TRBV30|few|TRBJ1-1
TGTGCCTGGAGCGGACAGTTCATGAACACTGAAGCTTTCTTT
CAWSGQFMNTEAFF
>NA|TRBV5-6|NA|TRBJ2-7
TGTGCCAGCAGCTTTTCCCTAACGCGGGGACATTTAGACGAGCAGTACTTC
CASSFSLTRGHLDEQYF
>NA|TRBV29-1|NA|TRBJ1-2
TGCAGCGTTGTGACAGAAACATATGGCTACACCTTC
CSVVTETYGYTF
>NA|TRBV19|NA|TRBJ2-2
TGTGCCAGTAGTGGGCCCAACACCGGGGAGCTGTTTTTT
CASSGPNTGELFF
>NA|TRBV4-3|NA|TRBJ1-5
TGCGCCAGCAGCCAAGGGGGCGGCGCAAGTTGGCCCCAGCATTTT
CASSQGGGASWPQHF
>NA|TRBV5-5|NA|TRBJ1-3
TGTGCCAGCAGCTTGGAAGTTGGCTCTGGAAACACCATATATTTT
CASSLEVGSGNTIYF
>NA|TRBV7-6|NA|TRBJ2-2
TGTGCCAGCAGCCCCCGAGGGGAGGTGGCCGGGGAGCTGTTTTTT
CASSPRGEVAGELFF
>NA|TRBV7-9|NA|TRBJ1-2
TGTGCCAGCAGCTTAGCACAGTTACACTATGGCTACACCTTC
CASSLAQLHYGYTF
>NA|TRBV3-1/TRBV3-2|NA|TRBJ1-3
TGTGCCAGCAGCCAGGTCTTCCCCGGGACCTCCTCTGGAAACACCATATATTTT
CASSQVFPGTSSGNTIYF
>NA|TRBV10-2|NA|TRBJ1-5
TGCGCCAGCAGTGAACACCATAGCAATCAGCCCCAGCATTTT
CASSEHHSNQPQHF
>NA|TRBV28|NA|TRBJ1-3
TGTGCCAGCAGTTTAGCTAGCCGAGAGCCCTCTGGAAACACCATATATTTT
CASSLASREPSGNTIYF
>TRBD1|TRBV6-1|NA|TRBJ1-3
TGTGCCAGCAGTGAAGTGACAGGGGCTGGAAACACCATATATTTT
CASSEVTGAGNTIYF
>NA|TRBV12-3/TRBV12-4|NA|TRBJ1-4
TGTGCCAGCAGTCTCCAGGGGAGTGAAAAACTGTTTTTT
CASSLQGSEKLFF
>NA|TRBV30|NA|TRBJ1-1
TGTGCCTGGTATCGTGGCAGACACACTGAAGCTTTCTTT
CAWYRGRHTEAFF
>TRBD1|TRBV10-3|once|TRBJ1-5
TGTGCCATCAGTGACCGAGCCGACAGGGGAAACAATCAGCCCCAGCATTTT
CAISDRADRGNNQPQHF
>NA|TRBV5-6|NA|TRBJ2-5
TGTGCCAGCTCGCGGGCCCCAAAAGAGACCCAGTACTTC
CASSRAPKETQYF
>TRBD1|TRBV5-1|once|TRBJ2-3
TGCGCCAGCAGCGGGGACAGGGGGCCCGCAGATACGCAGTATTTT
CASSGDRGPADTQYF
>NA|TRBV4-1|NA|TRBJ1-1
TGCGCCAGCAGCCCCAACCCTGGGGTGAACACTGAAGCTTTCTTT
CASSPNPGVNTEAFF
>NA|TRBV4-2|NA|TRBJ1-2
TGTGCCAGCAGCCAAGAGGAGGGGTCCGCCTACTATGGCTACACCTTC
CASSQEEGSAYYGYTF
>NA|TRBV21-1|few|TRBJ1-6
TGTGCCAGCAGCATCCCCCAAATGAAAAATTCACCCCTCCACTTT
CASSIPQMKNSPLHF
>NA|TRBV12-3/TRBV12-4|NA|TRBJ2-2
TGTGCCAGCAGTCCGGACACCGGGGAGCTGTTTTTT
CASSPDTGELFF
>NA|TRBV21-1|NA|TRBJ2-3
TGTGCCAGCAGCAAATATCCCCAGGGTACGCAGTATTTT
CASSKYPQGTQYF
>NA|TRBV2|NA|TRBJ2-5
TGTGCCAGCAGTGAAGGCGGTTTTCAAGAGACCCAGTACTTC
CASSEGGFQETQYF
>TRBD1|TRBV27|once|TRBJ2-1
TGTGCCAGCAGTTTATCCCGTTATCCGGGACAGGGGAAATACAATGAGCAGTTCTTC
CASSLSRYPGQGKYNEQFF
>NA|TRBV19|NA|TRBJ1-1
TGTGCCAGTAGTCCAGCAAACACTGAAGCTTTCTTT
CASSPANTEAFF
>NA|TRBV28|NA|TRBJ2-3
TGTGCCAGCAGTGTGCGCACAGATACGCAGTATTTT
CASSVRTDTQYF
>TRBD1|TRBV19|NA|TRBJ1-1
TGTGCCAGTAGGCCCGGGACAGCGAACACTGAAGCTTTCTTT
CASRPGTANTEAFF
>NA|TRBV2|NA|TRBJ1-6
TGTGCCGGCCACAGGGACAATTCACCCCTCCACTTT
CAGHRDNSPLHF
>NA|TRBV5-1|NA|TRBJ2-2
TGCGCCAGCAGCCCGACAGGCTCGAACACCGGGGAGCTGTTTTTT
CASSPTGSNTGELFF
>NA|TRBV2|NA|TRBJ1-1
TGTGCCAGTTACCTGTGGAACACTGAAGCTTTCTTT
CASYLWNTEAFF
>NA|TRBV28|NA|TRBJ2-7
TGTGCCAGCAGTTTAAGAGACAACTCCTACGAGCAGTACTTC
CASSLRDNSYEQYF
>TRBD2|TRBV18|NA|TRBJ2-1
TGTGCCAGCTCAGAAGGACGATCGACTAGCGGGGGGGAGCAGTTCTTC
CASSEGRSTSGGEQFF
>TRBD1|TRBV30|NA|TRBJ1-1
TGTGCCTGGAAACCGACAGGGGGCGAGACTGAAGCTTTCTTT
CAWKPTGGETEAFF
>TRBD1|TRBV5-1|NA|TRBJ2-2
TGCGCCAGCAGCGACCGGACAGGGCACACCGGGGAGCTGTTTTTT
CASSDRTGHTGELFF
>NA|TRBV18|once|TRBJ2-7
TGTGCCAGCTCACCAATACGGGGCGGACAACACCCTAGCGAGCAGTACTTC
CASSPIRGGQHPSEQYF
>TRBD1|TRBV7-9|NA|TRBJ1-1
TGTGCCAGCAGCTTAGAGGGGCCGGGACAGGGGCGGACTGAAGCTTTCTTT
CASSLEGPGQGRTEAFF
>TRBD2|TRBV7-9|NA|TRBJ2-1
TGTGCCAGCAGCTCCAGACTAGCGGGGAACTACAATGAGCAGTTCTTC
CASSSRLAGNYNEQFF